This passage covers 28 T cell receptor beta chains from one sample sequenced in a study of blood T cell repertoires in COVID-19. Profiled with immunoSEQ multiplex PCR; TCRdb holds only in-frame clones, not every one. The sample carries under 250,000 clones, 80% to 90% recorded once. The specimen sequenced was PBMCs or T cells enriched from blood (not recorded which). All receptors come from a woman between 35 and 50 years old who had been exposed to COVID-19.

Remarks on this clone: The sample contains more than one DNA sequence encoding this CDR3. This rearrangement joins TRBV7-2 to TRBJ1-3; the D gene is possibly TRBD1 (6 bases). The CDR3 runs to 15 residues. Germline CDR1 and CDR2: SGHTA and FQGNSA. V was clipped by 4 bases and J by 0 bases, with 10 bases between them. Here the CDR3 DNA reads TGTGCCAGCAGCTGGGACACAGCCTCTGGAAACACCATATATTTT. Translation gives CASSWDTASGNTIYF.

This chain links TRBV4-2 with TRBJ1-5; 12 nucleotides agree with TRBD1. Germline V CDR1 and CDR2: LGHNA, YNFKEQ. Losses at the gene ends were 0 bases for V and 7 bases for J; bases not matched to a gene: 7. The CDR3 has 17 amino acids. The CDR3: CASSQDRGQGAGQPQHF. Written as DNA, the CDR3 is TGTGCCAGCAGCCAAGATCGGGGACAGGGGGCCGGACAGCCCCAGCATTTT.

The chain couples TRBV5-4 to TRBJ2-1, with 9 bases that match TRBD1. CDR1 is SGHNT, CDR2 YYREEE, per germline (reference sequence). J lost 4 bases, V lost 4 bases, and 9 bases had no gene match. This CDR3 spans 16 amino acids. CDR3 bases: TGTGCCAGCAGCCCCGCTGGGGACAGGGCATACAATGAGCAGTTCTTC. Protein product: CASSPAGDRAYNEQFF.

The J gene is TRBJ1-1, the V gene TRBV7-9; 10 nucleotides align to TRBD1. V lost 3 bases and J lost 11; bases outside the gene matches: 12. Germline CDR1 SEHNR, CDR2 FQNEAQ (reference sequence). The CDR3 contains 15 residues. The CDR3 bases are TGTGCCAGCAGCTTCGAAGACAGGGGGCAGGAGGCGGCTTTCTTT. Translated, it gives CASSFEDRGQEAAFF.

CDR3 residues: CASSLQGDQPQHF. In DNA, the CDR3 is TGTGCCAGCAGCTTACAAGGGGATCAGCCCCAGCATTTT. The V and J genes are TRBV7-2 and TRBJ1-5, with D possibly matching TRBD1 (5 bases). The germline V gene encodes CDR1 SGHTA and CDR2 FQGNSA. The germline V and J ends were trimmed by 2 bases and 5 bases, with 7 bases remaining between them. This CDR3 has 13 amino acids. The whole variable domain, filled in from reference TRBV7-2 and TRBJ1-5, reads GAGVSQSPSNKVTEKGKDVELRCDPISGHTALYWYRQSLGQGLEFLIYFQGNSAPDKSGLPSDRFSAERTGGSVSTLTIQRTQQEDSAVYLCASSLQGDQPQHFGDGTRLSIL.

V usage is TRBV5-4 and J usage is TRBJ1-1, with D unresolved. Looked up from germline, CDR1 is SGHNT and CDR2 is YYREEE (reference sequence). The CDR3 is made up of 15 amino acids. The V gene lost 2 bases and the J gene lost 4 bases, with 15 bases spanning the gap. CDR3 loop: CASSFGRLGGTEAFF. The CDR3 DNA follows: TGTGCCAGCAGCTTCGGGAGACTAGGTGGCACTGAAGCTTTCTTT.

The chain is built from TRBV7-9 and TRBJ1-3, with D perhaps TRBD1 (6 bases). This CDR3 is 13 amino acids long. Trimming cost V 2 bases and J 8 bases, with 10 bases left between them. From germline, CDR1 is SEHNR and CDR2 FQNEAQ (reference sequence). The CDR3 region is CASSLSGADTIYF. DNA for the CDR3: TGTGCCAGCAGCTTATCAGGGGCCGACACCATATATTTT.

V usage is TRBV18 and J usage is TRBJ1-2; 8 nucleotides match TRBD1. From germline, CDR1 is KGHSH and CDR2 LQKENI. The V gene end was trimmed by 4 bases and the J gene end by 0 bases; junction bases not matched to a gene: 7. This CDR3 has 16 amino acids. CDR3 in amino acids: CASSLDRGSTNYGYTF. CDR3 DNA: TGTGCCAGCTCACTCGACAGGGGATCCACTAACTATGGCTACACCTTC.

CDR3 amino acids: CASSLGQSEQYV. The CDR3 coding sequence is TGTGCCAGCAGTTTGGGACAGTCGGAGCAGTACGTC. The V gene is TRBV12-3 or TRBV12-4, the J gene TRBJ2-7, with TRBD1 matching over 7 bases. Unmatched junction bases numbered 3, after V lost 3 bases and J lost 7 bases. This CDR3 has 12 amino acids.

The chain couples TRBV15 to TRBJ2-3; 8 bases align to TRBD2. This CDR3 comprises 16 residues. CDR1 LNHNV and CDR2 YYDKDF come from the germline V gene (reference sequence). V lost 7 bases to trimming and J lost 0 bases; unmatched junction nucleotides: 9. CDR3 nucleotides: TGTGCCACCACTTTCGTCCGGGGGGGTAGCACAGATACGCAGTATTTT. Protein: CATTFVRGGSTDTQYF.

The rearrangement uses TRBV14 and TRBJ1-1; D is ambiguous. The CDR3 has 13 residues. From germline, CDR1 is SGHDN and CDR2 FVKESK. The V end lost 0 bases, the J end lost 10 bases, and 12 bases lay between the germline ends. This chain's CDR3 is CASSQDRRFGAFF. In DNA, the CDR3 is TGTGCCAGCAGCCAAGATAGGCGGTTCGGAGCTTTCTTT. Supplemented by reference TRBV14 and TRBJ1-1, the full variable domain reads EAGVTQFPSHSVIEKGQTVTLRCDPISGHDNLYWYRRVMGKEIKFLLHFVKESKQDESGMPNNRFLAERTGGTYSTLKVQPAELEDSGVYFCASSQDRRFGAFFGQGTRLTVV.

The chain is built from TRBV4-3 and TRBJ1-2; D is possibly TRBD1 (5 bases). This CDR3 contains 14 residues. V was clipped by 6 bases and J by 4 bases, with 15 bases between them. Per the germline V gene, CDR1 is LGHNA and CDR2 is YSLEER. The DNA of the CDR3 is TGCGCCAGCAGTCCTACAGGATTTGGCTATGGCTACACCTTC. This gives the protein CASSPTGFGYGYTF.

This chain links TRBV5-6 with TRBJ1-2; D might be TRBD1 (5 bases). Trimming took 1 base from V and 6 from J, leaving 10 bases between them. The CDR3 totals 13 residues. CDR1 and CDR2 (germline): SGHDT, YYEEEE. The CDR3 DNA reads TGTGCCAGCAGCTTGTCAGGGTGGGATGGCTACACCTTC. It translates to CASSLSGWDGYTF.

CDR3 bases: TGTGCCAGCAGCCGATCAGGGGGTACCTACGAGCAGTACGTC. This translates into CASSRSGGTYEQYV. The rearrangement links TRBV3-1 (or the pseudogene TRBV3-2) to TRBJ2-7; TRBD1 matches 7 bases. Trimming at V came to 4 bases and at J to 2 bases, leaving 5 bases not matched to a gene. Germline CDR1 is LGHDT and CDR2 is YNNKEL (reference sequence). This CDR3 is built from 14 residues.

This clone was seen once. The chain uses TRBV28 and TRBJ1-2; D call uncertain. Deletions cut 4 bases from V and 4 bases from J, with 13 bases between. The CDR3 length is 14 residues. Germline lookup yields CDR1 MDHEN and CDR2 SYDVKM. DNA of the CDR3: TGTGCCAGCAGTTCCCGTACTAGGCTCTATGGCTACACCTTC. It is translated as CASSSRTRLYGYTF.

The gene calls are TRBV5-5 and TRBJ2-1; D uncertain. The CDR3 totals 14 residues. Germline CDR1 is SGHKS and CDR2 is YYEKEE (reference sequence). Trimming shortened V by 1 base and J by 6 bases, and 11 bases separated the two germline ends. The CDR3 loop reads CASSLPQNVNEQFF. The CDR3 DNA follows: TGTGCCAGCAGCTTGCCACAGAATGTCAATGAGCAGTTCTTC.

As for this clone: Other DNA sequences in the same sample also yield this CDR3. The chain links TRBV28 to TRBJ1-2, with D hard to call. The germline CDR1 and CDR2 sequences are MDHEN and SYDVKM. This CDR3 has 12 residues. Between the trimmed V and J ends, which lost 2 bases and 1 base, there was a span of 2 bases. DNA for the CDR3: TGTGCCAGCAGTTTACTTAACTATGGCTACACCTTC. It codes for CASSLLNYGYTF.

This clone was detected once. The chain links TRBV12-2 to TRBJ1-6; TRBD1, as called in the table, went unchecked against the DNA. TRBV12-2 is tagged as a pseudogene. This CDR3 contains 17 residues. CDR3 in DNA: TGTGCAAGTCGCCCCTCCCCAACAGGGGTGAAAAGGTCACCCCTCCACTTT. Translation: CASRPSPTGVKRSPLHF.

This CDR3 reads CASSLPPEDEQFF. DNA for the CDR3: TGTGCCAGCAGCCTTCCCCCGGAGGATGAGCAGTTCTTC. V usage is TRBV7-3 and J usage is TRBJ2-1, with D perhaps TRBD2 (5 bases). The germline CDR1 and CDR2 sequences are SGHTA and FQGTGA. The CDR3 is 13 residues long. V lost 5 bases, J lost 8 bases, and 13 bases lay in between.

This chain connects TRBV5-1 to TRBJ2-7; 10 bases agree with TRBD2. Germline V gene data show CDR1 as SGHRS and CDR2 as YFSETQ. The trim removed 1 base at V and 3 bases at J, leaving 4 bases unmatched. There are 15 residues in the CDR3. In DNA form, the CDR3 reads TGCGCCAGCAGCTTGAGTAGCGGGGGGAACTACGAGCAGTACTTC. Translating it yields CASSLSSGGNYEQYF.

The chain combines TRBV9 with TRBJ1-2, with D possibly TRBD1 on 6 matching bases. There are 14 residues in the CDR3. Per the germline V gene, CDR1 is SGDLS and CDR2 is YYNGEE. V lost 4 bases, J lost 4 bases, and 14 bases lay in between. The CDR3 loop is CASSLGGGPYGYTF. CDR3 sequence (DNA): TGTGCCAGCAGCCTAGGGGGGGGCCCCTATGGCTACACCTTC.

This clone was seen once. The J gene is TRBJ2-1, the V gene TRBV10-3; a possible D gene is TRBD1 (6 bases). Germline V gene sequence: CDR1 ENHRY, CDR2 SYGVKD. This CDR3 spans 15 amino acids. V lost 0 bases to trimming and J lost 4 bases, with 10 bases between them. In DNA, the CDR3 is TGTGCCATCAGTGAGTCAACAGGGTCATACAATGAGCAGTTCTTC. Protein: CAISESTGSYNEQFF.

The chain couples TRBV5-1 to TRBJ1-1, with D unclear. The CDR3 has 14 residues. Per germline, CDR1 SGHRS and CDR2 YFSETQ. Trimming took off 4 bases at V and 9 bases at J, with 19 bases between the two ends. CDR3 loop: CASSPTEPPAKAFF. The CDR3 bases are TGCGCCAGCAGCCCAACGGAGCCGCCCGCGAAAGCTTTCTTT.

V gene TRBV29-1 combines with J gene TRBJ1-5; TRBD1 might be the D (6 bases). This CDR3 spans 13 amino acids. The germline V gene encodes CDR1 SQVTM and CDR2 ANQGSEA. With 2 bases removed from V and 5 bases from J, the gap between germline ends came to 10 bases. CDR3: CSVEMSGDQPQHF. The CDR3 DNA reads TGCAGCGTTGAAATGTCAGGGGATCAGCCCCAGCATTTT.

The chain couples TRBV28 to TRBJ1-2; no firm D call. The CDR3 totals 14 residues. V was shortened by 5 bases and J by 2 bases, with 12 bases between the two germline ends. Germline V gene lookup returns CDR1 MDHEN and CDR2 SYDVKM. The DNA of the CDR3 is TGTGCCAGCAGTACCGCCCGAGCCAACTATGGCTACACCTTC. Its protein product is CASSTARANYGYTF.

The CDR3 DNA follows: TGTGCCTGGAGTCGGGGACAGGGGGTTTTAGTTGAGCAGTACTTC. Protein product: CAWSRGQGVLVEQYF. This chain connects TRBV30 to TRBJ2-7, with TRBD1 matching over 11 bases. Germline values: CDR1 GTSNPN, CDR2 SVGIG (reference sequence). This CDR3 is 15 amino acids long. The junction had 10 bases not matched to a gene; V was cut back by 2 bases and J by 7 bases. Looking up the rest from reference TRBV30 and TRBJ2-7 gives the full variable domain: SQTIHQWPATLVQPVGSPLSLECTVEGTSNPNLYWYRQAAGRGLQLLFYSVGIGQISSEVPQNLSASRPQDRQFILSSKKLLLSDSGFYLCAWSRGQGVLVEQYFGPGTRLTVT.

In nucleotides, the CDR3 is TGCAGTGCTAGTTCTTACAGGGTGGGTCTTACCAATCAGCCCCAGCATTTT. Translation gives CSASSYRVGLTNQPQHF. The rearrangement links TRBV20-1 to TRBJ1-5, with a possible D match to TRBD1 (6 bases). V was cut by 3 bases and J by 3 bases, with 21 bases left in between. The CDR3 extends over 17 amino acids. CDR1 and CDR2 from the germline V gene are DFQATT and SNEGSKA (reference sequence).

The CDR3, as DNA: TGTGCCAGTAGTATTTCTAGGACAGGGATCCAGCGAGGCTACACCTTC. Translating gives CASSISRTGIQRGYTF. The rearrangement uses TRBV19 and TRBJ1-2, with 8 bases that match TRBD1. Germline loops: CDR1 LNHDA, CDR2 SQIVND (reference sequence). V dropped 3 bases and J dropped 8; count of bases not matched to a gene: 14. The CDR3 has 16 amino acids.